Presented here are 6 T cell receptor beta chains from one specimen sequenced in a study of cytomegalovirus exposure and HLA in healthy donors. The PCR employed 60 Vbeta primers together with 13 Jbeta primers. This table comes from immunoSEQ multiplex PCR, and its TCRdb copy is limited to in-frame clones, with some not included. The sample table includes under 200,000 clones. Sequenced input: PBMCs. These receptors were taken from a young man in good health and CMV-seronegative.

The CDR3 region is CASSIGTGLLMNTEAFF. The CDR3 DNA sequence: TGTGCCAGCAGCATCGGGACAGGTCTTCTCATGAACACTGAAGCTTTCTTT. The V call is TRBV7-9, the J call TRBJ1-1, with 8 bases aligning to TRBD1. The length of the CDR3 is 17 residues. Trimming cost V 5 bases and J 0 bases; bases outside gene matches: 11. Germline V gives CDR1 SEHNR, CDR2 FQNEAQ (reference sequence).

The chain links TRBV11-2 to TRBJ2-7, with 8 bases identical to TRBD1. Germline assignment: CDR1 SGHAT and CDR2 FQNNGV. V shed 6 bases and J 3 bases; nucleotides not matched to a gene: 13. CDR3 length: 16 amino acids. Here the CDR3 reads CASSPSRDRSVYEQYF. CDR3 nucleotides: TGTGCCAGCAGTCCGAGCCGGGACAGGTCCGTCTACGAGCAGTACTTC.

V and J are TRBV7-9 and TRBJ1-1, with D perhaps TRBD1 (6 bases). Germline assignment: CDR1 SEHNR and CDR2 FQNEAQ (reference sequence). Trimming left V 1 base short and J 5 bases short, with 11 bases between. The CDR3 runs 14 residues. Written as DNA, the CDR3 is TGTGCCAGCAGCTTAGTACAGGGAAGGACTGAAGCTTTCTTT. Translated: CASSLVQGRTEAFF. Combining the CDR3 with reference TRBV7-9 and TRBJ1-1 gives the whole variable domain DTGVSQNPRHKITKRGQNVTFRCDPISEHNRLYWYRQTLGQGPEFLTYFQNEAQLEKSRLLSDRFSAERPKGSFSTLEIQRTEQGDSAMYLCASSLVQGRTEAFFGQGTRLTVV.

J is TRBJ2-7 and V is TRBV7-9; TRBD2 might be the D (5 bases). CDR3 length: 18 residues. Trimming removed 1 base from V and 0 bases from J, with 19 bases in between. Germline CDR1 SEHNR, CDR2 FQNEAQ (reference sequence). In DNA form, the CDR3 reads TGTGCCAGCAGCTTAGGGGTGGGAGCGGAGGTGGCCTCCTACGAGCAGTACTTC. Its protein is CASSLGVGAEVASYEQYF. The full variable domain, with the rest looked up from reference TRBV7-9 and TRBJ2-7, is DTGVSQNPRHKITKRGQNVTFRCDPISEHNRLYWYRQTLGQGPEFLTYFQNEAQLEKSRLLSDRFSAERPKGSFSTLEIQRTEQGDSAMYLCASSLGVGAEVASYEQYFGPGTRLTVT.

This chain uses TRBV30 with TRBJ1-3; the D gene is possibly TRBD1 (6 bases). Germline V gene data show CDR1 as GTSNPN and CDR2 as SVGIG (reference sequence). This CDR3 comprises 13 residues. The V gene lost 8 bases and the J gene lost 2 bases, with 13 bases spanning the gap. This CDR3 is CARGGTTGNTIYF. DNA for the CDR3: TGTGCCCGGGGGGGGACAACTGGAAACACCATATATTTT.

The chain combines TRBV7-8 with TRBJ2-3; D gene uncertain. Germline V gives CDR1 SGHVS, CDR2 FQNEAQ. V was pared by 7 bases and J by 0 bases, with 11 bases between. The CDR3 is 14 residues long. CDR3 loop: CASKPPFSTDTQYF. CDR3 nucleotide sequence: TGTGCCAGCAAGCCGCCCTTTAGCACAGATACGCAGTATTTT.